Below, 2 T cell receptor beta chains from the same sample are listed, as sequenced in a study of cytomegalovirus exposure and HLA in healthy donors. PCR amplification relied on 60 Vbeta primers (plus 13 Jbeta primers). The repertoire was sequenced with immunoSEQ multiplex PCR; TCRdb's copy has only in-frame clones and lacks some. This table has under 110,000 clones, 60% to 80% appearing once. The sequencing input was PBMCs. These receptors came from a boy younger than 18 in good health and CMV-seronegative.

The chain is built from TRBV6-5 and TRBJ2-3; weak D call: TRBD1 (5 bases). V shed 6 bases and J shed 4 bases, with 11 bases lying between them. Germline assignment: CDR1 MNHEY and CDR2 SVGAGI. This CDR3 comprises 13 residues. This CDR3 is CASRGWGSDTQYF. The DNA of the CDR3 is TGTGCCAGCAGAGGGTGGGGCTCAGATACGCAGTATTTT.

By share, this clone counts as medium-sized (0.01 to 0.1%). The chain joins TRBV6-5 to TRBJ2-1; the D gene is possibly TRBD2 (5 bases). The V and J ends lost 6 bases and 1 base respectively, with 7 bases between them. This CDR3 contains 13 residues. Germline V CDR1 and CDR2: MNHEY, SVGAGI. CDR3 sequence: CASSGGSYNEQFF. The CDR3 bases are TGTGCCAGCAGCGGAGGTTCCTACAATGAGCAGTTCTTC.